What follows are 9 T cell receptor beta chains derived from one specimen sequenced in a study of shared clonotypes between healthy human individuals. Assay: immunoSEQ multiplex PCR; the TCRdb copy retains only in-frame clones and omits some. The sample lists about 1.4 million clones, roughly 96% occurring once. The material sequenced was naive CD4+ T cells sorted from blood. As to subset: CD45RA+ positively selected. All receptors derive from a man under 40 in good health.

The chain combines TRBV5-5 with TRBJ2-1; TRBD1 might be the D (6 bases). The CDR3 spans 14 residues. Germline-derived CDR1 and CDR2 are SGHKS and YYEKEE (reference sequence). V shed 1 base and J shed 5 bases, with 10 bases lying between them. CDR3 sequence: CASSLLQGDNEQFF. DNA of the CDR3: TGTGCCAGCAGCTTGTTACAGGGTGACAATGAGCAGTTCTTC. Full variable domain (missing parts from reference TRBV5-5 and TRBJ2-1): DAGVTQSPTHLIKTRGQQVTLRCSPISGHKSVSWYQQVLGQGPQFIFQYYEKEERGRGNFPDRFSARQFPNYSSELNVNALLLGDSALYLCASSLLQGDNEQFFGPGTRLTVL.

This clone came up once. The chain is built from TRBV5-4 and TRBJ2-7; possible D gene TRBD1, 6 bases. Germline V lookup: CDR1 SGHNT, CDR2 YYREEE (reference sequence). The CDR3 runs 17 residues. V lost 4 bases and J 4 bases, leaving 24 bases between the germline ends. CDR3 residues: CASSGGQKGTRIYEQYF. The CDR3 bases are TGTGCCAGCAGCGGCGGACAGAAAGGAACCAGAATTTACGAGCAGTACTTC.

A few counts support this clone. Other DNA sequences in the sample encode the same CDR3. The J gene is TRBJ2-7, the V gene TRBV7-2; 7 nucleotides line up with TRBD2. Trimming cost V 3 bases and J 0 bases; bases outside gene matches: 2. The CDR3 has 14 amino acids. Germline assignment: CDR1 SGHTA and CDR2 FQGNSA. In nucleotides, the CDR3 is TGTGCCAGCAGCTTTGGCGGGAGCTCCTACGAGCAGTACTTC. Translating gives CASSFGGSSYEQYF.

Worth noting for this clone: At the DNA level, this CDR3 is encoded by other sequences in the same sample as well. The V call is TRBV7-9, the J call TRBJ2-5; 10 bases match TRBD1. With V trimmed by 4 bases and J by 2 bases, 1 base remained unmatched. The germline CDR1 and CDR2 sequences are SEHNR and FQNEAQ (reference sequence). There are 14 residues in the CDR3. Written as DNA, the CDR3 is TGTGCCAGCAGCTGGGGACAGGGGCAAGAGACCCAGTACTTC. Its translation: CASSWGQGQETQYF.

This clone was detected once. The rearrangement links TRBV29-1 to TRBJ2-1; D remains unclear. V was shortened by 4 bases and J by 9 bases, with 10 bases between the two germline ends. Germline-derived CDR1 and CDR2 are SQVTM and ANQGSEA. This CDR3 is built from 11 residues. The CDR3 reads CSVGPGGEQFF. CDR3 in DNA: TGCAGCGTTGGACCCGGTGGTGAGCAGTTCTTC.

The CDR3 region is CASSPGTPKAQYF. For the CDR3, the DNA is TGTGCCAGCAGCCCCGGGACCCCTAAGGCCCAGTACTTC. V and J are TRBV6-5 and TRBJ2-5; possibly TRBD1 or TRBD2 for D (5 bases each). The CDR3 loop spans 13 amino acids. Germline loops: CDR1 MNHEY, CDR2 SVGAGI. Trimming cost V 6 bases and J 9 bases, with 17 bases left between them.

This rearrangement joins TRBV10-3 to TRBJ1-1; D perhaps matches TRBD1 (6 bases). Trimming pared 7 bases from V and 1 base from J, leaving 10 bases between. Germline V lookup: CDR1 ENHRY, CDR2 SYGVKD. CDR3 size: 13 residues. The CDR3 region is CAITGGPNTEAFF. The CDR3 coding sequence is TGTGCCATCACGGGGGGGCCGAACACTGAAGCTTTCTTT.

The V call is TRBV4-3, the J call TRBJ1-4, with 9 bases fitting TRBD1. The germline V gene has CDR1 LGHNA and CDR2 YSLEER. The CDR3 length is 18 residues. The J segment lost 7 bases and the V segment lost 0 bases, leaving 12 bases of the junction unmatched. Here the CDR3 DNA reads TGCGCCAGCAGCCAAGACGGGTCGTCCGGGACAGGGCTTGAAAAACTGTTTTTT. Translating it yields CASSQDGSSGTGLEKLFF.

With respect to this clone: Other DNA sequences in the sample encode the same CDR3. This rearrangement joins TRBV5-4 to TRBJ2-5; D is uncertain. Trimming left V 0 bases short and J 2 bases short, with 8 bases between. There are 14 residues in the CDR3. CDR1 SGHNT and CDR2 YYREEE come from the germline V gene (reference sequence). As DNA, the CDR3 is TGTGCCAGCAGCTTGGCCTCTGGGCAAGAGACCCAGTACTTC. Translating gives CASSLASGQETQYF.